This entry is about one T cell receptor (beta chain). This record belongs to a study of blood T cell repertoires in COVID-19. Study at large: Acute and convalescent COVID-19 specimens originated in the United States, Italy and Spain. T cells, B-cell-depleted T cells, or PBMCs provided the cDNA or gDNA that served as material.

How the authors handled the data: The assay estimated nucleated cells by amplifying reference gene primers. Clones were read by immunoSEQ multiplex PCR, and TCRdb kept only the in-frame ones, dropping some. The V and J calls and clone size are taken from that table; D and trimming were inferred from the DNA. The top ten hold about 5.9% of the sample, which has about 90,000 clones, 80% to 95% seen once. The length of the CDR3 is 15 residues. Germline CDR1 and CDR2: MNHEY and SVGEGT. Trimming stripped 1 base from V and 0 bases from J, with 7 bases between. The sequenced material came from peripheral blood. This chain connects TRBV6-2 or TRBV6-3 to TRBJ1-5, with D tentatively TRBD1 (6 bases). The TCR was taken from a woman aged 55-70 years with active COVID-19. CDR3 sequence: CASSYYRDSNQPQHF. The CDR3 DNA reads TGTGCCAGCAGTTACTACAGGGATAGCAATCAGCCCCAGCATTTT.